What follows describes a single TCR beta chain. These data are taken from a study of blood T cell repertoires in COVID-19. Profiling relied on immunoSEQ multiplex PCR, and the TCRdb table lists in-frame clones only, not all of them. The sample has 150,000 to 250,000 clones; roughly three quarters are singletons. The sample consisted of peripheral blood. The sequence came from a woman between 40 and 55 years old with COVID-19, enrolled during active disease.

The CDR3 reads CASSHGQLNQPQHF. The CDR3 DNA follows: TGTGCCAGCAGTCACGGACAGTTGAATCAGCCCCAGCATTTT. The chain combines TRBV6-5 with TRBJ1-5; tentatively, D is TRBD1 (6 bases). From germline, CDR1 is MNHEY and CDR2 SVGAGI. Trimming removed 5 bases from V and 4 bases from J, with 12 bases in between. The CDR3 sequence is 14 residues long.